A selection of T cell receptor beta chains follows, all from one sample in a study of T cell changes during pregnancy in multiple sclerosis. The data were produced by immunoSEQ multiplex PCR, yet TCRdb's version contains in-frame clones alone and is incomplete. The table has 95,000 to 100,000 clones, roughly 94% seen once; the top ten hold around 2.1%. Here the sequenced sample was peripheral blood, taken after pregnancy. Receptor source: a female donor in good health, enrolled as a control in a pregnancy study. CDR3s include the opening cysteine and the closing phenylalanine or tryptophan. Each record gives: V gene, clone size, J gene, D gene, CDR3 protein, CDR3 DNA. D genes are given only for firm matches. Clone sizes are given selectively: once, few, many, or a class where the clone is expanded.

v_gene: TRBV29-1
abundance: .
j_gene: TRBJ2-3
d_gene: .
CDR3aa: CSVGVGPSTDTQYF
CDR3nt: TGCAGCGTTGGGGTGGGCCCAAGCACAGATACGCAGTATTTT

v_gene: TRBV9
abundance: .
j_gene: TRBJ1-5
d_gene: .
CDR3aa: CASSVGWGAGQPQHF
CDR3nt: TGTGCCAGCAGCGTAGGTTGGGGCGCAGGGCAGCCCCAGCATTTT

v_gene: TRBV7-9
abundance: few
j_gene: TRBJ1-2
d_gene: .
CDR3aa: CASSQGQTPQNGYTF
CDR3nt: TGTGCCAGCAGCCAAGGACAGACGCCGCAGAATGGCTACACCTTC

v_gene: TRBV29-1
abundance: .
j_gene: TRBJ2-1
d_gene: TRBD2
CDR3aa: CSVVGGSYNEQFF
CDR3nt: TGCAGCGTTGTGGGGGGGTCCTACAATGAGCAGTTCTTC

v_gene: TRBV19
abundance: .
j_gene: TRBJ1-1
d_gene: TRBD1
CDR3aa: CASKAGQGHLEEAFF
CDR3nt: TGTGCCAGCAAGGCGGGACAGGGCCACCTAGAGGAAGCTTTCTTT

v_gene: TRBV29-1
abundance: once
j_gene: TRBJ1-2
d_gene: TRBD1
CDR3aa: CSVEIGTGGAYGYGYTF
CDR3nt: TGCAGCGTTGAAATCGGGACAGGGGGCGCCTACGGCTATGGCTACACCTTC

v_gene: TRBV9
abundance: .
j_gene: TRBJ1-1
d_gene: .
CDR3aa: CASSQGVNTEAFF
CDR3nt: TGTGCCAGCAGCCAAGGGGTTAACACTGAAGCTTTCTTT

v_gene: TRBV14
abundance: .
j_gene: TRBJ1-1
d_gene: .
CDR3aa: CASSPTGEAFF
CDR3nt: TGTGCCAGCAGCCCCACAGGGGAAGCTTTCTTT

v_gene: TRBV28
abundance: .
j_gene: TRBJ2-7
d_gene: .
CDR3aa: CASSLTGPTQYF
CDR3nt: TGTGCCAGCAGTTTAACAGGTCCTACGCAGTACTTC

v_gene: TRBV4-1
abundance: once
j_gene: TRBJ1-3
d_gene: .
CDR3aa: CASSPEWGEAGNTIYF
CDR3nt: TGCGCCAGCAGCCCCGAGTGGGGGGAGGCTGGAAACACCATATATTTT

v_gene: TRBV7-9
abundance: .
j_gene: TRBJ2-3
d_gene: .
CDR3aa: CASSSDSWGTDTQYF
CDR3nt: TGTGCCAGCAGCTCGGACAGCTGGGGCACAGATACGCAGTATTTT

v_gene: TRBV27
abundance: .
j_gene: TRBJ2-6
d_gene: TRBD1
CDR3aa: CASSNHKTGGVPGANVLTF
CDR3nt: TGTGCCAGCAGTAACCACAAGACAGGGGGCGTCCCTGGGGCCAACGTCCTGACTTTC

v_gene: TRBV5-1
abundance: .
j_gene: TRBJ2-1
d_gene: TRBD1
CDR3aa: CASSPRQGNEQFF
CDR3nt: TGCGCCAGCAGCCCAAGACAGGGGAATGAGCAGTTCTTC

v_gene: TRBV10-3
abundance: .
j_gene: TRBJ1-5
d_gene: .
CDR3aa: CAISAQVDQPQHF
CDR3nt: TGTGCCATCAGTGCCCAAGTAGATCAGCCCCAGCATTTT

v_gene: TRBV2
abundance: .
j_gene: TRBJ2-1
d_gene: TRBD1
CDR3aa: CASRVTGEFF
CDR3nt: TGTGCCAGCAGGGTGACAGGGGAGTTCTTC

v_gene: TRBV14
abundance: .
j_gene: TRBJ2-7
d_gene: .
CDR3aa: CASSQVENHYEQYF
CDR3nt: TGTGCCAGCAGCCAAGTCGAGAACCATTACGAGCAGTACTTC

v_gene: TRBV9
abundance: .
j_gene: TRBJ2-1
d_gene: .
CDR3aa: CASGKTNGEVYNEQFF
CDR3nt: TGTGCCAGCGGGAAGACAAACGGGGAAGTTTACAATGAGCAGTTCTTC

v_gene: TRBV6-1
abundance: few
j_gene: TRBJ1-6
d_gene: .
CDR3aa: CASSEADDRGSPLHF
CDR3nt: TGTGCCAGCAGTGAAGCAGACGATCGCGGTTCACCCCTCCACTTT

v_gene: TRBV6-5
abundance: .
j_gene: TRBJ1-3
d_gene: .
CDR3aa: CASSYSLPGTGNTIYF
CDR3nt: TGTGCCAGCAGTTACTCTTTACCAGGAACTGGAAACACCATATATTTT

v_gene: TRBV27
abundance: .
j_gene: TRBJ1-1
d_gene: .
CDR3aa: CASSWIGETEAFF
CDR3nt: TGTGCCAGCAGTTGGATCGGGGAGACTGAAGCTTTCTTT

v_gene: TRBV6-6
abundance: .
j_gene: TRBJ1-6
d_gene: .
CDR3aa: CASTNGESNSPLHF
CDR3nt: TGTGCCAGCACCAACGGGGAGAGTAATTCACCCCTCCACTTT

v_gene: TRBV28
abundance: .
j_gene: TRBJ1-5
d_gene: TRBD1
CDR3aa: CASSLWQGDPRNQPQHF
CDR3nt: TGTGCCAGCAGTTTATGGCAGGGGGACCCCCGCAATCAGCCCCAGCATTTT

v_gene: TRBV19
abundance: .
j_gene: TRBJ1-1
d_gene: .
CDR3aa: CASSIDPGVNTEAFF
CDR3nt: TGTGCCAGTAGTATAGACCCAGGGGTGAACACTGAAGCTTTCTTT

v_gene: TRBV5-1
abundance: .
j_gene: TRBJ2-1
d_gene: TRBD2
CDR3aa: CASSSPGLAGSYSYNEQFF
CDR3nt: TGCGCCAGCAGTAGCCCGGGACTAGCGGGTTCTTACTCCTACAATGAGCAGTTCTTC

v_gene: TRBV23-1
abundance: .
j_gene: TRBJ2-5
d_gene: .
CDR3aa: CASSQSPRLKGHRETQYF
CDR3nt: TGCGCCAGCAGTCAAAGCCCAAGGTTGAAGGGGCATCGAGAGACCCAGTACTTC

v_gene: TRBV6-1
abundance: .
j_gene: TRBJ1-1
d_gene: .
CDR3aa: CASSDPGSRVGTEAFF
CDR3nt: TGTGCCAGCAGTGATCCCGGGAGCAGGGTAGGCACTGAAGCTTTCTTT

v_gene: TRBV2
abundance: .
j_gene: TRBJ2-1
d_gene: .
CDR3aa: CASSWLRGSSDEQFF
CDR3nt: TGTGCCAGCAGTTGGTTGAGGGGGTCCTCGGATGAGCAGTTCTTC

v_gene: TRBV7-2
abundance: .
j_gene: TRBJ1-2
d_gene: TRBD1
CDR3aa: CASTRSTGTDGYTF
CDR3nt: TGTGCCAGCACGCGATCGACAGGGACCGATGGCTACACCTTC

v_gene: TRBV19
abundance: .
j_gene: TRBJ1-1
d_gene: .
CDR3aa: CASKTRFTEAFF
CDR3nt: TGTGCCAGTAAAACGCGGTTCACTGAAGCTTTCTTT

v_gene: TRBV14
abundance: .
j_gene: TRBJ1-2
d_gene: .
CDR3aa: CASSRGDPYGYTF
CDR3nt: TGTGCCAGCAGCCGGGGAGACCCCTATGGCTACACCTTC

v_gene: TRBV19
abundance: .
j_gene: TRBJ2-1
d_gene: TRBD2
CDR3aa: CASSIVPLAQRGSNEQFF
CDR3nt: TGTGCCAGTAGTATAGTCCCCCTTGCCCAGCGGGGCTCAAATGAGCAGTTCTTC

v_gene: TRBV11-3
abundance: .
j_gene: TRBJ2-5
d_gene: TRBD1
CDR3aa: CASSSHRGQETQYF
CDR3nt: TGTGCCAGCAGCTCTCACAGGGGCCAAGAGACCCAGTACTTC

v_gene: TRBV5-1
abundance: few
j_gene: TRBJ1-1
d_gene: .
CDR3aa: CASSLGPENTEAFF
CDR3nt: TGCGCCAGCAGCTTGGGGCCCGAGAACACTGAAGCTTTCTTT

v_gene: TRBV10-2
abundance: .
j_gene: TRBJ2-3
d_gene: .
CDR3aa: CASTPEGSDTQYF
CDR3nt: TGCGCCAGCACCCCGGAGGGGTCAGATACGCAGTATTTT

v_gene: TRBV6-5
abundance: .
j_gene: TRBJ2-7
d_gene: TRBD1
CDR3aa: CASSLTGASYEQYF
CDR3nt: TGTGCCAGCAGCTTGACAGGGGCCTCCTACGAGCAGTACTTC

v_gene: TRBV6-4
abundance: .
j_gene: TRBJ2-2
d_gene: TRBD2
CDR3aa: CASSDSTSGDTGELFF
CDR3nt: TGTGCCAGCAGTGACTCGACTAGCGGGGACACCGGGGAGCTGTTTTTT

v_gene: TRBV29-1
abundance: once
j_gene: TRBJ2-3
d_gene: TRBD1
CDR3aa: CSVGGDRVTDTQYF
CDR3nt: TGCAGCGTTGGGGGGGACAGGGTAACAGATACGCAGTATTTT

v_gene: TRBV6-5
abundance: .
j_gene: TRBJ2-3
d_gene: .
CDR3aa: CASGGLAGVADTQYF
CDR3nt: TGTGCCAGCGGGGGCCTCGCGGGGGTAGCAGATACGCAGTATTTT

v_gene: TRBV30
abundance: .
j_gene: TRBJ2-3
d_gene: .
CDR3aa: CAWSSVPGSGTDTQYF
CDR3nt: TGTGCCTGGAGTTCTGTCCCAGGGAGCGGGACAGATACGCAGTATTTT

v_gene: TRBV27
abundance: .
j_gene: TRBJ2-7
d_gene: .
CDR3aa: CASSLFADSYEQYF
CDR3nt: TGTGCCAGCAGTTTATTCGCGGACTCCTACGAGCAGTACTTC

v_gene: TRBV6-5
abundance: .
j_gene: TRBJ2-6
d_gene: .
CDR3aa: CASRQQGLANVLTF
CDR3nt: TGTGCCAGCAGACAACAGGGTTTGGCCAACGTCCTGACTTTC

v_gene: TRBV11-1
abundance: once
j_gene: TRBJ1-6
d_gene: .
CDR3aa: CASSPNRGNISPGSPLHF
CDR3nt: TGTGCCAGCAGCCCCAACCGCGGAAACATAAGCCCCGGTTCACCCCTCCACTTT

v_gene: TRBV18
abundance: .
j_gene: TRBJ2-5
d_gene: TRBD1
CDR3aa: CASSPRTGGQETQYF
CDR3nt: TGTGCCAGCTCACCAAGGACAGGGGGGCAAGAGACCCAGTACTTC

v_gene: TRBV7-9
abundance: .
j_gene: TRBJ2-6
d_gene: .
CDR3aa: CASNRMTSGANVLTF
CDR3nt: TGTGCCAGCAACAGGATGACTTCTGGGGCCAACGTCCTGACTTTC

v_gene: TRBV6-1
abundance: .
j_gene: TRBJ2-7
d_gene: .
CDR3aa: CASDRGGDEQYF
CDR3nt: TGTGCCAGTGACAGGGGAGGGGACGAGCAGTACTTC

v_gene: TRBV13
abundance: .
j_gene: TRBJ2-7
d_gene: TRBD1
CDR3aa: CASSKDRAHYEQYF
CDR3nt: TGTGCCAGCAGCAAGGACAGGGCCCACTACGAGCAGTACTTC

v_gene: TRBV5-1
abundance: .
j_gene: TRBJ2-7
d_gene: TRBD1
CDR3aa: CASSITTGAYEQYF
CDR3nt: TGCGCCAGCAGCATTACCACAGGGGCCTACGAGCAGTACTTC

v_gene: TRBV10-3
abundance: .
j_gene: TRBJ2-7
d_gene: TRBD2
CDR3aa: CAISTASGVYEQYF
CDR3nt: TGTGCCATCAGTACAGCTAGCGGGGTTTACGAGCAGTACTTC

v_gene: TRBV29-1
abundance: .
j_gene: TRBJ2-1
d_gene: TRBD2
CDR3aa: CSGLAVNEQFF
CDR3nt: TGCAGCGGACTAGCAGTAAATGAGCAGTTCTTC

v_gene: TRBV11-2
abundance: once
j_gene: TRBJ2-2
d_gene: .
CDR3aa: CASSLGAENTGELFF
CDR3nt: TGTGCCAGCAGCTTAGGGGCTGAAAACACCGGGGAGCTGTTTTTT

v_gene: TRBV11-3
abundance: .
j_gene: TRBJ2-1
d_gene: .
CDR3aa: CASSLSSGRGAEQFF
CDR3nt: TGTGCCAGCAGCTTAAGTAGTGGGAGGGGGGCCGAGCAGTTCTTC

v_gene: TRBV6-1
abundance: few
j_gene: TRBJ1-1
d_gene: .
CDR3aa: CASSEGRAGNTEAFF
CDR3nt: TGTGCCAGCAGTGAAGGCAGGGCAGGGAACACTGAAGCTTTCTTT

v_gene: TRBV28
abundance: .
j_gene: TRBJ1-1
d_gene: TRBD1
CDR3aa: CASRQPGTGWAFF
CDR3nt: TGTGCCAGCAGACAGCCCGGGACAGGGTGGGCTTTCTTT

v_gene: TRBV9
abundance: .
j_gene: TRBJ1-1
d_gene: .
CDR3aa: CASSVGGYDTEAFF
CDR3nt: TGTGCCAGCAGCGTAGGAGGGTATGACACTGAAGCTTTCTTT

v_gene: TRBV7-9
abundance: .
j_gene: TRBJ2-2
d_gene: .
CDR3aa: CARKGLSSGELFF
CDR3nt: TGTGCCAGAAAGGGACTCTCGTCCGGGGAGCTGTTTTTT

v_gene: TRBV7-9
abundance: .
j_gene: TRBJ2-2
d_gene: .
CDR3aa: CASSPGFTGELFF
CDR3nt: TGTGCCAGCAGCCCAGGGTTCACCGGGGAGCTGTTTTTT

v_gene: TRBV6-1
abundance: few
j_gene: TRBJ1-1
d_gene: .
CDR3aa: CASSEEGGAGNTEAFF
CDR3nt: TGTGCCAGCAGTGAAGAGGGGGGGGCGGGGAACACTGAAGCTTTCTTT

v_gene: TRBV6-1
abundance: .
j_gene: TRBJ2-3
d_gene: TRBD1
CDR3aa: CASSDPGTVTDTQYF
CDR3nt: TGTGCCAGCAGTGACCCCGGGACAGTAACAGATACGCAGTATTTT

v_gene: TRBV14
abundance: .
j_gene: TRBJ1-3
d_gene: .
CDR3aa: CASNQGPRGAGNTIYF
CDR3nt: TGTGCCAGCAACCAAGGGCCGCGGGGTGCTGGAAACACCATATATTTT